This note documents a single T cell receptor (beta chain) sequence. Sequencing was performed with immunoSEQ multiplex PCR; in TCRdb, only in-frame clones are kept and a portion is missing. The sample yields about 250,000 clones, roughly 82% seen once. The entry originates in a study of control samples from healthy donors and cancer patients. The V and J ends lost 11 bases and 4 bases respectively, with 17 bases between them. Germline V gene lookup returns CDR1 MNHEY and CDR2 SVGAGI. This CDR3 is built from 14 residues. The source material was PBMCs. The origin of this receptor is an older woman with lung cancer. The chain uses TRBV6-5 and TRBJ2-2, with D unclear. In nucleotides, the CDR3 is TGTGCCGGCCGACGAATAGGGTCCACCGGGGAGCTGTTTTTT. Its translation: CAGRRIGSTGELFF.